Sequencing of this TCR beta chain was carried out in a study of post-analysis software for immune sequencing data (dated by TCRdb to about 2015). For context, the study as a whole: The recorded disease courses included relapsing-remitting, secondary progressive and progressive-relapsing multiple sclerosis, and some patients had no subtype annotation. A subset of samples was prepared in parallel using single-end sample barcoding, then pooled and co-amplified after Illumina adapter ligation. The multiple sclerosis patient repertoires were compared with roughly twelve previously published healthy control repertoires from donors aged roughly 6 to 25 years. Broader findings and caveats from the paper: The multiple sclerosis patient group was slightly younger than the control group. Multiple sclerosis patients had significantly lower normalized Chao1 diversity than controls, a result that suggests substantial peripheral T-cell clonal expansion. Strong co-clustering of samples prepared in the same batch was shown by direct clustering with F measure, prompting a batch-effect correction.

To demonstrate the VDJtools post-analysis software, TCR beta repertoires were profiled from the peripheral blood of about 13 young patients with multiple sclerosis. The multiple sclerosis patients were children and adolescents between roughly 6 and 17 years of age. The library was produced with PCR. The sample was run on an Illumina HiSeq 2500. To reduce PCR and sequencing biases, unique molecular identifiers were incorporated into the TCR beta cDNA libraries. Every 1 to 10 million input T cells yielded 500,000 or so cDNA molecules, meaning each molecule approximated one T cell. Patient libraries were prepared and sequenced with the same protocol used for the earlier healthy control dataset. Samples belonging to the same batch were prepared together, multiplexed and sequenced on a shared HiSeq lane. The authors processed their data as follows. Raw barcoded reads were processed with MIGEC, discarding single-read molecular identifier groups before consensus assembly and CDR3 extraction. Clonotype tables were post-analysed with VDJtools, and diversity was normalized by down-sampling all datasets to the smallest sample size. Repertoire overlap clustering matched CDR3 amino acid but not nucleotide sequences to correct batch-related cross-sample contamination. In-frame beta chains were kept once TCRdb had trimmed the public reads at Q25 with fastp and called clones with MiXCR. All rows with the same CDR3 protein become a single entry with the most common DNA and genes. The V and J calls follow TCRdb's processing rather than the paper's. The sample table lists 750,000 to 900,000 distinct CDR3 sequences, around 42% of them with a count of one. Jointly, the top ten make up roughly 5% of the sample.

This clonotype turned up a few times. Its antigen is still unknown. The input lacks base qualities; no much larger clone sits a single base away. The sequenced sample was blood. The receptor was isolated from a girl aged 10-17 years with multiple sclerosis.

The encoded CDR3 is CASSLKVEQFF. The DNA sequence reads TGTGCCAGCTCCCTAAAGGTGGAGCAGTTCTTC. The V and J genes are TRBV18 and TRBJ2-1, with the D gene too uncertain to name. The CDR3 holds 11 amino acids from the cysteine to the phenylalanine. Left in the record is the CDR3 DNA by itself, 33 bases read in frame from the first base. CDR1 and CDR2 are read off the germline V gene as KGHSH and LQKENI. The V end loses 6 bases and the J end loses 10 bases, and a stretch of 10 bases separates them.